This TCR beta chain derives from a study of blood T cell repertoires in COVID-19. About the research overall: Acute-phase and convalescent COVID-19 samples originated in the United States, Italy and Spain.

The CDR3 has 13 amino acids. The V gene lost 3 bases and the J gene lost 2 bases, with 7 bases spanning the gap. The germline CDR1 and CDR2 sequences are MNHEY and SMNVEV (reference sequence). Clinical histories supplied by participants themselves formed the basis of cohort assignment. This table comes from immunoSEQ multiplex PCR, and its TCRdb copy is limited to in-frame clones, with some not included. The data hold roughly 250,000 clones, with about 87% observed a single time. The receptor's source is a woman aged 35 to 49 with acute COVID-19. Sequenced material: PBMCs or T cells enriched from blood (not recorded which). The J gene is TRBJ1-1, the V gene TRBV27; D might be TRBD1 (5 bases). The CDR3 DNA reads TGTGCCAGCAGTTTTCAGGGTAACACTGAAGCTTTCTTT. This translates into CASSFQGNTEAFF.